This T cell receptor (beta chain) was observed in a study of a mutant IDH1 vaccine in newly diagnosed glioma. Study as a whole: Vaccination followed radiotherapy alone by 4-6 weeks, or accompanied temozolomide cycles. Males made up approximately 62% and females roughly 40% of treated patients, whose mean age was around 40 years. Overall study findings and caveats: There were vaccine-induced immune responses in roughly 93% of the patients.

Turning to this clone: Its antigen is currently unknown. A junction end diverges from the germline sequence, so it may reflect a read error.

Libraries were prepared by immunoSEQ multiplex PCR; TCRdb keeps only in-frame clonotypes and omits some of them. Of around 65,000 clones in the sample, roughly 80% were seen once. The V gene's germline CDR1 is SNHLY and CDR2 FYNNEI. The CDR3 sequence is 11 residues long. Indicated time point: week 11, during vaccination. It was 300 ug of mutant IDH1 20-mer peptide that made up each vaccine dose, given with topical imiquimod. New WHO grade 3 or 4 IDH1-mutant, ATRX-lost astrocytomas were present in all donors. This clonotype originated in a man aged 45-60 years with glioma. The source was PBMCs, collected from a glioma patient whose treatment included an IDH1 peptide vaccine. The V gene is TRBV2, the J gene TRBJ2-3; D tentatively reads TRBD1 or TRBD2 (6 bases each). CDR3 residues: CASSEEEGGAF. The CDR3 bases are TGTGCCAGCAGTGAGGAGGAGGGGGGTGCTTTT.